These T cell receptor beta chains were read from a single sample in a study of blood T cell repertoires in COVID-19. Generated by immunoSEQ multiplex PCR, the TCRdb table keeps only in-frame clones and is missing some. The sample holds 150,000 to 200,000 clones, about four fifths seen once. The material sequenced was peripheral blood. These receptor sequences come from a man aged 65 to 85 who had recovered from COVID-19. CDR3s include the opening cysteine and the closing phenylalanine or tryptophan. A D gene is named only where the DNA matches it firmly. Part of the rows lack a size; the others show once, few, many or a class for expanded clones.

>NA|TRBV29-1|NA|TRBJ1-1
TGCAGCGTCCTAAATTCACTGAACACTGAAGCTTTCTTT
CSVLNSLNTEAFF
>NA|TRBV3-1/TRBV3-2|NA|TRBJ1-2
TGTGCCAGCAGCCAAGGCACGGTACTCAACTATGGCTACACCTTC
CASSQGTVLNYGYTF
>NA|TRBV27|TRBD1|TRBJ1-5
TGTGCCAGCCCTACAGGGGGACCCAATCAGCCCCAGCATTTT
CASPTGGPNQPQHF
>NA|TRBV19|TRBD1|TRBJ1-6
TGTGCCAGTGGCTCCGGGACAGAAAATTCACCCCTCCACTTT
CASGSGTENSPLHF
>NA|TRBV18|TRBD1|TRBJ1-1
TGTGCCAGCTCACCTGAACAGGGGCGAAACACTGAAGCTTTCTTT
CASSPEQGRNTEAFF
>NA|TRBV9|NA|TRBJ2-1
TGTGCCAGCAGCGCAGCCTTGTTAGGGGGGGATTACAATGAGCAGTTCTTC
CASSAALLGGDYNEQFF
>few|TRBV5-1|NA|TRBJ2-1
TGCGCCAGCAGCTTGTCTATGGATGAGCAGTTCTTC
CASSLSMDEQFF
>once|TRBV5-8|TRBD2|TRBJ2-1
TGTGCCAGCAGCCGTAGCGGGAGGGACTCCTACAATGAGCAGTTCTTC
CASSRSGRDSYNEQFF
>NA|TRBV27|TRBD1|TRBJ1-5
TGTGCCAGCAGTCACAGGGGTAGCAATCAGCCCCAGCATTTT
CASSHRGSNQPQHF
>few|TRBV11-2|TRBD2|TRBJ2-1
TGTGCCAGCAGCTTGGAGGGAGGGCCGGGGAATGAGCAGTTCTTC
CASSLEGGPGNEQFF
>NA|TRBV6-5|NA|TRBJ1-2
TGTGCCAGCAGTTACGGGCAGGGTGGTGGCTACACCTTC
CASSYGQGGGYTF
>NA|TRBV2|NA|TRBJ1-3
TGTGCCAGTCACCCAGTTACCTCTGGAAACACCATATATTTT
CASHPVTSGNTIYF
>NA|TRBV9|NA|TRBJ2-1
TGTGCCAGCAGCGCCGACAGCTCCTACAATGAGCAGTTCTTC
CASSADSSYNEQFF
>NA|TRBV11-3|NA|TRBJ2-1
TGTGCCAGCAGCCCAGGTGGCAGGAATGAGCAGTTCTTC
CASSPGGRNEQFF
>NA|TRBV7-9|TRBD2|TRBJ2-3
TGTGCCAGCAGCCACACGGGCGGGAGGGCCCCAGATACGCAGTATTTT
CASSHTGGRAPDTQYF
>NA|TRBV7-2|NA|TRBJ2-5
TGTGCCAGCAGCCCGGAAAGGAGGGAGACCCAGTACTTC
CASSPERRETQYF
>NA|TRBV15|TRBD1|TRBJ2-1
TGTGCCACCAGCCCCGGACAGGGGGGCTACAATGAGCAGTTCTTC
CATSPGQGGYNEQFF
>NA|TRBV6-5|NA|TRBJ1-1
TGTGCCACCGACCCGGGGTTGAACACTGAAGCTTTCTTT
CATDPGLNTEAFF
>NA|TRBV10-3|TRBD1|TRBJ2-7
TGTGCCATCAGTGAAGGACAGGGTGGCGAGCAGTACTTC
CAISEGQGGEQYF
>NA|TRBV9|TRBD2|TRBJ2-2
TGTGCCAGCAGCACACGGACTAGCGGGACCGGGGAGCTGTTTTTT
CASSTRTSGTGELFF
>NA|TRBV12-3/TRBV12-4|NA|TRBJ1-3
TGTGCCAGCCGGAGCTCTGGAAACACCATATATTTT
CASRSSGNTIYF
>NA|TRBV11-2|NA|TRBJ2-7
TGTGCCAGCAGCTTAGATAGGGGTCGAGACTACGAGCAGTACTTC
CASSLDRGRDYEQYF
>NA|TRBV10-3|TRBD1|TRBJ2-7
TGTGCCATCACTAGGACAGGGAGCTCCTACGAGCAGTACTTC
CAITRTGSSYEQYF
>NA|TRBV27|NA|TRBJ2-2
TGTGCCAGCAGTCAGCCGGGGACACCGCCCGGGGAGCTGTTTTTT
CASSQPGTPPGELFF
>NA|TRBV9|NA|TRBJ2-7
TGTGCCAGCAGCGTAGCGGGGACTCTTTCCTACGAGCAGTACTTC
CASSVAGTLSYEQYF
>NA|TRBV5-1|TRBD1|TRBJ1-3
TGCGCCAGCAGCCCGGGGACAGTTGGAAACACCATATATTTT
CASSPGTVGNTIYF
>NA|TRBV6-5|TRBD1|TRBJ2-7
TGTGCCAGCAGTTACTCGAAAGGGACAGGAGGTTACGAGCAGTACTTC
CASSYSKGTGGYEQYF
>NA|TRBV28|NA|TRBJ1-2
TGTGCCAGCAGTCCCGGTGGGGGGAACTATGGCTACACCTTC
CASSPGGGNYGYTF
>few|TRBV19|TRBD1|TRBJ2-1
TGTGCCAGTAGTCCCCGCACCAGGACAGGGAGCTCCTACAATGAGCAGTTCTTC
CASSPRTRTGSSYNEQFF
>NA|TRBV6-2/TRBV6-3|NA|TRBJ2-1
TGTGCCAGCAGTTACGGAGAAGCCTCCTACAATGAGCAGTTCTTC
CASSYGEASYNEQFF
>few|TRBV15|TRBD2|TRBJ2-1
TGTGCCACCAGCAGTGGACTAGCGGGTGTCAACCGCAATGAGCAGTTCTTC
CATSSGLAGVNRNEQFF
>NA|TRBV7-7|NA|TRBJ2-6
TGTGCTAGCAGCTCAGGTGGAGGGACAGCTGGGGCCAACGTCCTGACTTTC
CASSSGGGTAGANVLTF
>NA|TRBV7-8|NA|TRBJ1-1
TGTGCCAGCAGCTTCCTCAGGGGGAACACTGAAGCTTTCTTT
CASSFLRGNTEAFF
>NA|TRBV5-6|NA|TRBJ2-4
TGTGCCAGCAGCTTGGGACTAGATAAAAACATTCAGTACTTC
CASSLGLDKNIQYF
>NA|TRBV5-4|TRBD2|TRBJ2-1
TGTGCCAGCAGCTTGGGTAGCGGGAGGGGTCTCTATGAGCAGTTCTTC
CASSLGSGRGLYEQFF
>NA|TRBV27|TRBD1|TRBJ1-1
TGTGCCAGCAGTTCAGGGGCGGGACAGGGGGCTTCTAGACCTATGAACACTGAAGCTTTCTTT
CASSSGAGQGASRPMNTEAFF
>NA|TRBV5-1|NA|TRBJ1-1
TGCGCCAGCAGCCGTGCTGATAGTAACACTGAAGCTTTCTTT
CASSRADSNTEAFF
>NA|TRBV12-3/TRBV12-4|TRBD1|TRBJ2-7
TGTGCCAGCAGTTTCTCAGGGGGACACGAGCAGTACTTC
CASSFSGGHEQYF
>NA|TRBV28|NA|TRBJ1-5
TGTGCCAGCGGTTCGAGCAATCAGCCCCAGCATTTT
CASGSSNQPQHF
>NA|TRBV5-1|NA|TRBJ2-1
TGCGCCAGCAGCGTTCACGGCGGTTCCTACAATGAGCAGTTCTTC
CASSVHGGSYNEQFF
>NA|TRBV5-4|NA|TRBJ2-1
TGTGCCAGCAGCTTGGCAGGCCCCTACAATGAGCAGTTCTTC
CASSLAGPYNEQFF
>once|TRBV14|NA|TRBJ2-5
TGTGCCAGCAGCCAAGATTTTACAACCCAAGAGACCCAGTACTTC
CASSQDFTTQETQYF
>NA|TRBV6-5|NA|TRBJ1-2
TGTGCCAGCAGGATGGGTCTTGGGAGCAGGGGCTACACCTTC
CASRMGLGSRGYTF
>NA|TRBV5-1|NA|TRBJ2-3
TGCGCCAGCAGCTTAACGGGAACGGGCACAGATACGCAGTATTTT
CASSLTGTGTDTQYF
>NA|TRBV11-2|TRBD1|TRBJ1-1
TGTGCCAGCAGCTTAGATCTACAGGGGAGCACTGAAGCTTTCTTT
CASSLDLQGSTEAFF
>NA|TRBV18|TRBD1|TRBJ1-3
TGTGCCAGCTCACCGGACAGGGGGAAAATCTCTGGAAACACCATATATTTT
CASSPDRGKISGNTIYF
>NA|TRBV6-2/TRBV6-3|TRBD1|TRBJ1-6
TGTGCCAGCAGTTATGTTGTGGGACAGCACCCCTCCTATAATTCACCCCTCCACTTT
CASSYVVGQHPSYNSPLHF
>NA|TRBV9|NA|TRBJ2-1
TGTGCCAGCAGCGTAGAGGCAGGGCTCAATGAGCAGTTCTTC
CASSVEAGLNEQFF